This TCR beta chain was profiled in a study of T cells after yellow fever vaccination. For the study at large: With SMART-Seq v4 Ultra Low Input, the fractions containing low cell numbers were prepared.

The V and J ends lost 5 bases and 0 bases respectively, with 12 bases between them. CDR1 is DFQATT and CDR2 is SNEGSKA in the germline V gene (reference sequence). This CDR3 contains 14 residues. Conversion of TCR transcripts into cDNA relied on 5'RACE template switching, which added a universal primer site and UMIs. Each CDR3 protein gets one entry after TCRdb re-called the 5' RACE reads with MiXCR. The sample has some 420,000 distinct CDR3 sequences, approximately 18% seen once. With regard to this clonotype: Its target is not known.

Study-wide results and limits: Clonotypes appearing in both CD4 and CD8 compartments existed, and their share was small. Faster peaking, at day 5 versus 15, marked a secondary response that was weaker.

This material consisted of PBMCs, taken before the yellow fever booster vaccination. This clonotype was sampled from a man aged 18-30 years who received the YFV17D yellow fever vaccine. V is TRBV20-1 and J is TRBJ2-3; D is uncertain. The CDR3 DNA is TGCAGTGCTCCGCCCCACATCAGCACAGATACGCAGTATTTT. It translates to CSAPPHISTDTQYF.